The present T cell receptor beta chain was sequenced within a study of T-cell reconstitution after alpha-beta-depleted transplantation in children. Unique molecular identifiers were used to barcode this TCRbeta library. TCRdb analysed the PCR reads with MiXCR anew, one entry per CDR3 protein. The sample includes about half a million distinct CDR3 sequences, 9.5% to 15% of them seen just once. Germline lookup yields CDR1 SNHLY and CDR2 FYNNEI. Between the trimmed V and J ends, which lost 1 base and 6 bases, there was a span of 13 bases. The CDR3 is 15 residues long. The sequence was obtained from a human donor who donated a stem cell graft to a child with combined immunodeficiency. Sample: PBMCs from the stem cell graft donor, taken from the stem cell graft. The chain carries TRBV2 and TRBJ2-1; D not certain. CDR3 protein: CASSEVRAGTNEQFF. The CDR3, as DNA: TGTGCCAGCAGTGAAGTACGGGCAGGTACCAATGAGCAGTTCTTC.